One and the same sample provided the 27 T cell receptor beta chains below, sequenced in a study of cytomegalovirus exposure and HLA in healthy donors. 60 Vbeta and 13 Jbeta primers were used in PCR. Produced via immunoSEQ multiplex PCR; TCRdb's table is partial and in-frame only. The table has about 160,000 clones, approximately 78% seen once. The sequenced sample consisted of PBMCs. The receptors shown here come from a middle-aged woman in good health and CMV-seronegative.

V and J are TRBV18 and TRBJ1-4, with 11 bases fitting TRBD1. V shed 4 bases and J 8 bases; nucleotides not matched to a gene: 3. The CDR3 contains 14 residues. Germline V gene lookup returns CDR1 KGHSH and CDR2 LQKENI. CDR3 residues: CASSLGTGGEKLFF. In DNA, the CDR3 is TGTGCCAGCTCACTGGGGACAGGGGGAGAAAAACTGTTTTTT.

The chain is built from TRBV2 and TRBJ1-1; TRBD1 aligns across 9 bases. Germline trimming cut 6 bases from V and 5 bases from J; bases unmatched to any gene: 7. Germline V lookup: CDR1 SNHLY, CDR2 FYNNEI. This CDR3 has 14 amino acids. CDR3 nucleotides: TGTGCCAGCAGAGGACAGGGGAGGGGGACTGAAGCTTTCTTT. As protein: CASRGQGRGTEAFF.

The chain couples TRBV6-6 to TRBJ1-6; 7 bases map to TRBD1. The CDR3 sequence is 14 residues long. J was trimmed by 5 bases and V by 6 bases; bases with no gene match: 4. Per germline, CDR1 MNHNY and CDR2 SVGAGI (reference sequence). The CDR3 DNA sequence: TGTGCCAGCAGGGGGACAGTAAATAATTCACCCCTCCACTTT. This sequence encodes CASRGTVNNSPLHF.

The chain couples TRBV6-1 to TRBJ2-7; 8 nucleotides line up with TRBD2. V shed 1 base and J 2 bases; nucleotides not matched to a gene: 4. The CDR3 extends over 15 amino acids. Germline-derived CDR1 and CDR2 are MNHNS and SASEGT. The CDR3 is CASSEVDSGAYEQYF. CDR3 DNA: TGTGCCAGCAGTGAAGTAGATAGCGGGGCCTACGAGCAGTACTTC.

The genes are TRBV9 and TRBJ1-2, with a possible D match to TRBD1 (5 bases). Germline CDR1 reads SGDLS; CDR2 reads YYNGEE. V was shortened by 3 bases and J by 4 bases, with 7 bases between the two germline ends. The CDR3 has 12 amino acids. CDR3 bases: TGTGCCAGCAGCGCGGGACTCTATGGCTACACCTTC. This codes for CASSAGLYGYTF.

V and J are TRBV19 and TRBJ1-3; a possible D gene is TRBD1 (6 bases). Germline-derived CDR1 and CDR2 are LNHDA and SQIVND (reference sequence). Deletions cut 6 bases from V and 1 base from J, with 7 bases between. The length of the CDR3 is 13 residues. The CDR3: CASRQGSGNTIYF. The CDR3 DNA reads as TGTGCCAGTAGACAGGGTTCTGGAAACACCATATATTTT.

The chain employs TRBV27 and TRBJ1-3; 9 nucleotides line up with TRBD1. The ends lost 2 bases at V and 4 bases at J; junction bases unmatched: 3. The germline V gene encodes CDR1 MNHEY and CDR2 SMNVEV (reference sequence). This CDR3 contains 15 residues. CDR3 sequence reads: CASSLTGTGGNTIYF. The CDR3 DNA sequence: TGTGCCAGCAGTTTAACAGGGACAGGGGGAAACACCATATATTTT.

The V call is TRBV15, the J call TRBJ2-1; TRBD2 might be the D (7 bases). V gave up 9 bases and J gave up 1 base, with 13 bases separating them. The CDR3 runs to 14 residues. Per germline, CDR1 LNHNV and CDR2 YYDKDF (reference sequence). The CDR3 loop is CATRGGASYNEQFF. CDR3 in DNA: TGTGCCACTAGGGGGGGGGCGTCCTACAATGAGCAGTTCTTC.

The chain joins TRBV16 to TRBJ1-1, with TRBD1 matching over 11 bases. V lost 6 bases to trimming and J lost 1 base; unmatched junction nucleotides: 19. The CDR3 runs to 20 residues. Germline V gene sequence: CDR1 KGHSY, CDR2 FQNENV. The CDR3 here is CASSPIPGQGVMGGNTEAFF. In DNA, the CDR3 is TGTGCCAGCAGTCCAATACCGGGACAGGGGGTCATGGGTGGGAACACTGAAGCTTTCTTT.

The chain is built from TRBV7-3 and TRBJ2-1; D perhaps matches TRBD1 (6 bases). This CDR3 spans 12 amino acids. The V gene lost 4 bases and the J gene lost 10 bases, with 11 bases spanning the gap. Germline V gene lookup returns CDR1 SGHTA and CDR2 FQGTGA. The CDR3 nucleotides are TGTGCCAGCAGCTCACAGGGATCCGAGCAGTTCTTC. Protein product: CASSSQGSEQFF.

The V gene is TRBV28, the J gene TRBJ2-3, with D maybe TRBD2 (7 bases). This CDR3 is 14 amino acids long. Germline values: CDR1 MDHEN, CDR2 SYDVKM. The germline V and J ends were trimmed by 7 bases and 1 base, with 12 bases remaining between them. DNA of the CDR3: TGTGCCAGCACCCCGGGGGGCCGCACAGATACGCAGTATTTT. Translation: CASTPGGRTDTQYF.

The chain couples TRBV2 to TRBJ2-5; 7 bases align to TRBD1. Trimming took 5 bases from V and 5 from J; bases not matched to a gene: 5. CDR3 length: 13 amino acids. CDR1 is SNHLY, CDR2 FYNNEI, per germline. CDR3 sequence reads: CASSQDREETQYF. The CDR3 nucleotides are TGTGCCAGCAGTCAAGACAGGGAGGAGACCCAGTACTTC.

The rearrangement joins TRBV9 to TRBJ2-1; tentative D call: TRBD1 (6 bases). The germline V gene has CDR1 SGDLS and CDR2 YYNGEE. V lost 1 base and J 6 bases, leaving 20 bases between the germline ends. This CDR3 region has 17 residues. CDR3 sequence: CASSVNPGGQQPNEQFF. The CDR3 coding sequence is TGTGCCAGCAGCGTAAATCCAGGAGGACAGCAACCCAATGAGCAGTTCTTC.

The chain recombines TRBV5-4 with TRBJ1-2; 9 bases are a match to TRBD1. V lost 4 bases and J lost 3; bases outside the gene matches: 4. Germline CDR1 and CDR2: SGHNT and YYREEE (reference sequence). This CDR3 is built from 14 residues. The CDR3, as DNA: TGTGCCAGCAGCGTGAGACAGGGGGACTATGGCTACACCTTC. Translated: CASSVRQGDYGYTF.

V usage is TRBV28 and J usage is TRBJ2-3; TRBD1 is a possible D gene (5 bases). The closer fit of TRBJ1-4 to the DNA end suggests the J call may be wrong. The CDR3 has 13 residues. Per germline, CDR1 MDHEN and CDR2 SYDVKM. The chain's CDR3 is CASSLWGTRGLFF. The DNA for the CDR3 is TGTGCCAGCAGTTTATGGGGGACTAGGGGACTGTTTTTT.

The rearrangement joins TRBV2 to TRBJ1-1; D call uncertain. The CDR3 consists of 12 residues. Per the germline V gene, CDR1 is SNHLY and CDR2 is FYNNEI. V was clipped by 3 bases and J by 7 bases, with 9 bases between them. The CDR3 loop reads CASSDARFEAFF. CDR3 bases: TGTGCCAGCAGTGATGCCAGATTTGAAGCTTTCTTT.

This clone was observed a few times. The CDR3 here is CASSLLAGALTGELFF. The CDR3 DNA sequence: TGTGCCAGCAGCTTGCTAGCGGGGGCCCTCACCGGGGAGCTGTTTTTT. The rearrangement links TRBV7-8 to TRBJ2-2, with 10 bases that match TRBD2. Trimming at V came to 3 bases and at J to 4 bases, leaving 5 bases not matched to a gene. CDR1 and CDR2 (germline): SGHVS, FQNEAQ. This CDR3 is 16 amino acids long.

CDR3 nucleotide sequence: TGTGCCATCAGTGAGTCGCTCGGGGCTGGGGCCAACGTCCTGACTTTC. Its translation is CAISESLGAGANVLTF. The chain couples TRBV10-3 to TRBJ2-6; the D gene is possibly TRBD2 (5 bases). Germline V gene data show CDR1 as ENHRY and CDR2 as SYGVKD. The CDR3 is 16 amino acids. V lost 0 bases to trimming and J lost 2 bases, with 8 bases between them.

This chain joins TRBV28 and TRBJ2-7; D gene ambiguous. The CDR3 is made up of 14 amino acids. CDR1 is MDHEN, CDR2 SYDVKM, per germline. V shed 5 bases and J shed 1 base, with 12 bases lying between them. CDR3 region: CASSEFYSSYEQYF. The CDR3 bases are TGTGCCAGCAGTGAATTTTACAGTTCCTACGAGCAGTACTTC.

The chain combines TRBV2 with TRBJ1-5, with TRBD1 matching 7 bases. The length of the CDR3 is 14 residues. The V gene end was trimmed by 6 bases and the J gene end by 4 bases; junction bases not matched to a gene: 6. Germline V gene data show CDR1 as SNHLY and CDR2 as FYNNEI. CDR3 nucleotide sequence: TGTGCCAGCAGAGACAGGGTAGGGAATCAGCCCCAGCATTTT. It is translated as CASRDRVGNQPQHF.

The chain uses TRBV18 and TRBJ2-7; D is perhaps TRBD1 (5 bases). The germline V gene has CDR1 KGHSH and CDR2 LQKENI. V gave up 2 bases and J gave up 2 bases, with 19 bases separating them. CDR3 length: 17 residues. The CDR3 region has the DNA TGTGCCAGCTCACCATTGATTGGTCAGGGTCTCGCCTACGAGCAGTACTTC. This gives the protein CASSPLIGQGLAYEQYF. The whole variable domain, remainder taken from reference TRBV18 and TRBJ2-7, is NAGVMQNPRHLVRRRGQEARLRCSPMKGHSHVYWYRQLPEEGLKFMVYLQKENIIDESGMPKERFSAEFPKEGPSILRIQQVVRGDSAAYFCASSPLIGQGLAYEQYFGPGTRLTVT.

This sequence joins TRBV6-5 and TRBJ2-1; D call uncertain. Deletions cut 2 bases from V and 0 bases from J, with 5 bases between. This CDR3 has 14 residues. Per germline, CDR1 MNHEY and CDR2 SVGAGI. CDR3 region: CASSYVSSYNEQFF. CDR3 DNA: TGTGCCAGCAGTTACGTCAGCTCCTACAATGAGCAGTTCTTC.

The V and J genes are TRBV5-1 and TRBJ1-2; 7 nucleotides align to TRBD1. Germline V lookup: CDR1 SGHRS, CDR2 YFSETQ. The V gene end was trimmed by 7 bases and the J gene end by 7 bases; junction bases not matched to a gene: 13. The CDR3 sequence is 14 residues long. The DNA for the CDR3 is TGCGCCAGCGGGTCCGACAGGGAGGTCTCTGGCTACACCTTC. It is translated as CASGSDREVSGYTF.

The chain is built from TRBV9 and TRBJ1-1, with 12 bases matching TRBD1. The CDR3 is 18 amino acids. Germline assignment: CDR1 SGDLS and CDR2 YYNGEE. The trim removed 4 bases at V and 1 base at J, leaving 11 bases unmatched. CDR3 region: CASSPLPGTGGRNTEAFF. The DNA for the CDR3 is TGTGCCAGCAGCCCCCTCCCCGGGACAGGGGGCAGGAACACTGAAGCTTTCTTT.

The V gene is TRBV20-1, the J gene TRBJ1-1; D unclear. Trimming pared 0 bases from V and 11 bases from J, leaving 7 bases between. The CDR3 sequence is 10 residues long. Germline V gene data show CDR1 as DFQATT and CDR2 as SNEGSKA (reference sequence). In DNA, the CDR3 is TGCAGTGCTAGAGAGAGAGAGGCTTTCTTT. Translation: CSAREREAFF.

The chain recombines TRBV5-1 with TRBJ1-1, with no clear D. The CDR3 totals 16 residues. V lost 3 bases to trimming and J lost 3 bases, with 18 bases between them. Germline V gives CDR1 SGHRS, CDR2 YFSETQ. This CDR3 reads CASSSWAGSTDTEAFF. CDR3 in DNA: TGCGCCAGCAGCTCGTGGGCAGGCTCAACGGACACTGAAGCTTTCTTT.

The V call is TRBV4-1, the J call TRBJ1-4; D unclear. The CDR3 is made up of 15 amino acids. The germline CDR1 and CDR2 sequences are MGHRA and YSYEKL. V was clipped by 3 bases and J by 6 bases, with 14 bases between them. This chain's CDR3 is CASSHPDFLHEKLFF. DNA of the CDR3: TGCGCCAGCAGCCATCCGGACTTTTTACATGAAAAACTGTTTTTT.